This TCR beta chain originates from a study of blood T cell repertoires in COVID-19. Study overall: Some COVID-19 samples were acute and others convalescent; all came from the United States, Italy and Spain. PBMCs, B-cell-depleted T cells, or T cells were the source of the cDNA or gDNA that made up the material.

Authors' methods: For nucleated cells, counts were estimated from reference gene primer amplification. Sequencing was performed with immunoSEQ multiplex PCR; in TCRdb, only in-frame clones are kept and a portion is missing. The DNA gave D and trimming, while V, J and clone size come from that table. The sample lists about 58,000 clones, about 92% occurring once. The CDR3 is 14 residues long. Trimming removed 0 bases at V and 7 bases at J, with 13 bases between. Germline CDR1 is SGDLS and CDR2 is YYNGEE. The sequence came from a middle-aged man with active COVID-19. V is TRBV9 and J is TRBJ1-1; TRBD1 is a possible D gene (6 bases). Sequencing was performed on peripheral blood. The CDR3 DNA sequence: TGTGCCAGCAGCGTAGGGGGGCGAGGGAGTGAAGCTTTCTTT. It yields the protein CASSVGGRGSEAFF. Full variable domain (missing parts from reference TRBV9 and TRBJ1-1): DSGVTQTPKHLITATGQRVTLRCSPRSGDLSVYWYQQSLDQGLQFLIQYYNGEERAKGNILERFSAQQFPDLHSELNLSSLELGDSALYFCASSVGGRGSEAFFGQGTRLTVV.